The rows below give T cell receptor beta chains drawn from one sample of a study of T cell changes during pregnancy in multiple sclerosis. Profiled with immunoSEQ multiplex PCR; TCRdb holds only in-frame clones, not every one. Of about 46,000 clones listed, roughly nine tenths were seen once; the top ten hold around 0.4%. The material was CD4+ T cells from peripheral blood mononuclear cells, obtained in the second trimester of pregnancy. The receptors derive from a female donor in good health, enrolled as a control in a pregnancy study. The CDR3 runs from the conserved cysteine through the conserved F or W. A D gene is named only where the DNA matches it firmly. A clone size is listed for some rows: how often the clone was seen (once, few, many), or a class if it is expanded.

J gene,V gene,clone size,D gene,CDR3 DNA,CDR3 protein
TRBJ1-4,TRBV15,NA,TRBD1,TGTGCCACCAGCAAGAAATCCCAGGGGGCCGAAAAACTGTTTTTT,CATSKKSQGAEKLFF
TRBJ2-2,TRBV19,NA,NA,TGTGCCACCAGGGGGGCCCAGGGTCGGACCGGGGAGCTGTTTTTT,CATRGAQGRTGELFF
TRBJ2-5,TRBV5-5,NA,TRBD2,TGTGCCAGCTCCGGCCTTAGGCGGGGGGGCGGGGAGACCCAGTACTTC,CASSGLRRGGGETQYF
TRBJ2-3,TRBV2,NA,NA,TGTGCCAGCAGTGATGACGGGGCAGATACGCAGTATTTT,CASSDDGADTQYF
TRBJ2-3,TRBV27,once,NA,TGTGCCAGCAGTTTATGGTCTAGCTTCAACACAGATACGCAGTATTTT,CASSLWSSFNTDTQYF
TRBJ1-2,TRBV6-6,NA,NA,TGTGCCAGCAGCACTACAGGGTTTAACTATGGCTACACCTTC,CASSTTGFNYGYTF
TRBJ1-3,TRBV7-8,NA,NA,TGTGCCAGCAGCGCTGCTCTCAGGGAATCTGGAAACACCATATATTTT,CASSAALRESGNTIYF
TRBJ2-7,TRBV6-1,NA,TRBD1,TGTGCCAGCATGGCGGACAGGGGGGTCTACGAGCAGTACTTC,CASMADRGVYEQYF
TRBJ1-2,TRBV19,NA,NA,TGTGCCAGTACGCCCAGTGCTTACAACTATGGCTACACCTTC,CASTPSAYNYGYTF
TRBJ1-4,TRBV19,NA,TRBD1,TGTGCCAGTAGTATAGGAACGGGACAGGGGAATGAAAAACTGTTTTTT,CASSIGTGQGNEKLFF
TRBJ2-2,TRBV5-4,NA,NA,TGTGCCAGCAGCTTGCAGGGGTCGGTCACCGGGGAGCTGTTTTTT,CASSLQGSVTGELFF
TRBJ1-1,TRBV30,NA,NA,TGTGCCTGGAAAGCAGGGCGAAACACTGAAGCTTTCTTT,CAWKAGRNTEAFF
TRBJ2-7,TRBV30,NA,TRBD1,TGTGCCTGGAGTCGGGACAGGGGGGCCTACGAGCAGTACTTC,CAWSRDRGAYEQYF
TRBJ2-7,TRBV5-5,NA,NA,TGTGCCAGCAGCCTCCAGGCGGGGGCTACCAACGAGCAGTACTTC,CASSLQAGATNEQYF
TRBJ1-5,TRBV6-4,NA,NA,TGTGCCAGCAGCGCGAGCCAAAATCAGCCCCAGCATTTT,CASSASQNQPQHF
TRBJ1-2,TRBV4-3,NA,NA,TGCGCCAGCAGCCAGGACCCGGGGGGCAGGGACTATGGCTACACCTTC,CASSQDPGGRDYGYTF
TRBJ2-3,TRBV4-2,NA,TRBD2,TGTGCCAGCAGCCAAGGGAGCGGGGCCGCCTCGGATACGCAGTATTTT,CASSQGSGAASDTQYF
TRBJ2-7,TRBV6-5,NA,NA,TGTGCCAGCAGTCGGGGGTACGAGCAGTACTTC,CASSRGYEQYF
TRBJ2-5,TRBV11-2,once,TRBD1,TGTGCTTCAGCCAGGGGGCAAGAGACCCAGTACTTC,CASARGQETQYF
TRBJ2-3,TRBV5-1,NA,NA,TGCGCCAGCAGCTTGGGCAGGGGATACACAGATACGCAGTATTTT,CASSLGRGYTDTQYF
TRBJ2-7,TRBV27,NA,NA,TGTGCCAGCACCCTGGAGGGGCGCGAGCAGTACTTC,CASTLEGREQYF
TRBJ2-3,TRBV19,NA,TRBD2,TGTGCCAGTGCACTGCGGGGGGACCCAGATACGCAGTATTTT,CASALRGDPDTQYF
TRBJ1-2,TRBV4-1,NA,TRBD1,TGCGCCAGCAGCCACGGGGCGGACAGGGTTATTGGGGGCTACACCTTC,CASSHGADRVIGGYTF
TRBJ1-2,TRBV9,NA,NA,TGTGCCAGCAGCGTAGATGGAGATAACTATGGCTACACCTTC,CASSVDGDNYGYTF
TRBJ2-1,TRBV29-1,NA,NA,TGCAGCGTTGGGGGGGAGGAGGCATCGGTCTTC,CSVGGEEASVF
TRBJ2-2,TRBV29-1,NA,TRBD2,TGCAGCGTTGATGCGGGGGGGTGGGGCACCGGGGAGCTGTTTTTT,CSVDAGGWGTGELFF
TRBJ1-1,TRBV9,NA,TRBD1,TGTGCCAGCAGCGGCACAGGGGTGGGAGCTGAAGCTTTCTTT,CASSGTGVGAEAFF
TRBJ1-2,TRBV19,NA,NA,TGTGCCAGTAGTAGAACAGGGCTCTATGGCTACACCTTC,CASSRTGLYGYTF
TRBJ2-5,TRBV5-1,NA,NA,TGCGCCAGCAGCTTGGAACTAGAAGGGACCCAGTACTTC,CASSLELEGTQYF
TRBJ2-5,TRBV29-1,NA,NA,TGCAGCGTTGACGCGGCAGGGGCTGGGGAGACCCAGTACTTC,CSVDAAGAGETQYF
TRBJ1-1,TRBV4-3,NA,TRBD1,TGCGCCAGCAGCCAAGGTGGAGGGGGCGACACTGAAGCTTTCTTT,CASSQGGGGDTEAFF
TRBJ1-2,TRBV7-6,NA,TRBD1,TGTGCCAGCAGCCCTGACGACAGGGGCTATGGCTACACCTTC,CASSPDDRGYGYTF
TRBJ2-3,TRBV5-4,NA,NA,TGTGCCAGCAGCTTGGGCAGGGATGACACAGATACGCAGTATTTT,CASSLGRDDTDTQYF
TRBJ2-5,TRBV4-1,once,NA,TGCGCCAGCAGCCAAGAACCAGGGGTGGAGGCCCAGTACTTC,CASSQEPGVEAQYF
TRBJ1-2,TRBV15,NA,TRBD1,TGTGCCACCAGCAGTGAAGGGACAGGGGTTTATGGCTACACCTTC,CATSSEGTGVYGYTF
TRBJ2-7,TRBV11-2,NA,NA,TGTGCCAGCAGCTTCCCAGGACTAAGCTACGAGCAGTACTTC,CASSFPGLSYEQYF
TRBJ1-2,TRBV7-2,NA,NA,TGTGCCAGCTCCCAAGGGGTTCACTATGGCTACACCTTC,CASSQGVHYGYTF
TRBJ2-2,TRBV14,once,NA,TGTGCCAGCAGCCAAGAGGGACTCTCGAACACCGGGGAGCTGTTTTTT,CASSQEGLSNTGELFF
TRBJ1-2,TRBV27,NA,NA,TGTGCCAGCAGTTTACAGGGCTACTATGGCTACACCTTC,CASSLQGYYGYTF
TRBJ1-6,TRBV7-3,NA,NA,TGTGCCAGCAGCTTACTCGGGGCCTATAATTCACCCCTCCACTTT,CASSLLGAYNSPLHF